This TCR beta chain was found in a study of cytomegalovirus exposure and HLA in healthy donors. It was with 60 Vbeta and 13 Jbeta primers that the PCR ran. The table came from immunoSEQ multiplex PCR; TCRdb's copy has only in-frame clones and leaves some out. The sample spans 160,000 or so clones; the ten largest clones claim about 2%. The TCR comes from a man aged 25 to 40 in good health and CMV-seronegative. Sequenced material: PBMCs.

CDR3 sequence reads: CASSSGLAGVTDTQYF. DNA for the CDR3: TGTGCCAGCAGCTCTGGACTAGCGGGGGTCACAGATACGCAGTATTTT. The chain recombines TRBV5-4 with TRBJ2-3; TRBD2 agrees at 13 bases. Germline CDR1 and CDR2: SGHNT and YYREEE (reference sequence). V was clipped by 3 bases and J by 2 bases; unmatched bases: 3. There are 16 residues in the CDR3.